These 13 T cell receptor beta chains were all obtained from the same sample, sequenced in a study of EBV T-cell therapy then PD-1 blockade in nasopharyngeal carcinoma. As to treatment: AdE1-LMPpoly-expanded autologous EBV-specific T-cell therapy followed by anti-PD-1 nivolumab. Sequencing was performed with immunoSEQ multiplex PCR; in TCRdb, only in-frame clones are kept and a portion is missing. The data hold 20,000 to 25,000 clones, with about 79% observed a single time. These TCRs are of unknown antigen specificity. The specimen comprised CD8+ T cells from blood, sampled at day -245 from a patient whose treatment included autologous EBV-specific T cells and nivolumab. Receptors originate from a middle-aged man with nasopharyngeal carcinoma.

The rearrangement links TRBV6-1 to TRBJ2-5; the D gene could be TRBD1 or TRBD2 (5 bases each). V dropped 1 base and J dropped 2 bases, with 14 bases sitting between them. The germline V gene has CDR1 MNHNS and CDR2 SASEGT. The CDR3 runs 16 residues. CDR3 region: CASSEEEGKGQETQYF. The CDR3 DNA follows: TGTGCCAGCAGTGAAGAAGAGGGGAAGGGACAAGAGACCCAGTACTTC.

The chain has TRBV7-9 and TRBJ2-2; D may be TRBD2 (5 bases). V gave up 1 base and J gave up 4 bases, with 10 bases separating them. Germline values: CDR1 SEHNR, CDR2 FQNEAQ (reference sequence). This CDR3 has 15 amino acids. The CDR3 nucleotides read TGTGCCAGCAGCTTAGGGGAGACCACCACCGGGGAGCTGTTTTTT. Translation gives CASSLGETTTGELFF.

This chain joins TRBV27 and TRBJ2-7; D call uncertain. The CDR3 runs 13 residues. Looked up from germline, CDR1 is MNHEY and CDR2 is SMNVEV (reference sequence). V lost 0 bases to trimming and J lost 5 bases, with 8 bases between them. The CDR3 DNA is TGTGCCAGCAGTTTATCGGCGCGGCACGAGCAGTACTTC. It specifies CASSLSARHEQYF.

The chain has TRBV28 and TRBJ1-2; D is unclear. Trimming cost V 4 bases and J 2 bases, with 14 bases left between them. Germline V gene lookup returns CDR1 MDHEN and CDR2 SYDVKM. The CDR3 runs to 15 residues. CDR3 bases: TGTGCCAGCAGTTCCCGAGTGGAATTGAACTATGGCTACACCTTC. Protein sequence: CASSSRVELNYGYTF.

This clone has a single count. The gene calls are TRBV27 and TRBJ2-1; D uncertain. The V end was cut by 3 bases, the J end by 0 bases, with 6 bases between. CDR1 is MNHEY, CDR2 SMNVEV, per germline (reference sequence). The CDR3 sequence is 14 residues long. CDR3 nucleotides: TGTGCCAGCAGTTTTAGGGACTCCTACAATGAGCAGTTCTTC. This codes for CASSFRDSYNEQFF.

The chain uses TRBV6-5 and TRBJ2-6; either TRBD1 or TRBD2 may supply D (5 bases each). The V end lost 2 bases, the J end lost 2 bases, and 7 bases lay between the germline ends. The CDR3 sequence is 15 residues long. The germline V gene encodes CDR1 MNHEY and CDR2 SVGAGI. This chain's CDR3 is CASSYGGAGANVLTF. In DNA form, the CDR3 reads TGTGCCAGCAGTTACGGGGGAGCTGGGGCCAACGTCCTGACTTTC.

This chain connects TRBV7-8 to TRBJ1-5; 7 bases map to TRBD1. The CDR3 is 16 residues long. Germline V gene data show CDR1 as SGHVS and CDR2 as FQNEAQ. The junction had 11 bases not matched to a gene; V was cut back by 5 bases and J by 4 bases. CDR3 sequence reads: CASSPRITGENQPQHF. Written as DNA, the CDR3 is TGTGCCAGCAGCCCGAGAATTACAGGGGAGAATCAGCCCCAGCATTTT.

The chain links TRBV28 to TRBJ2-3, with D perhaps TRBD1 (5 bases). With 5 bases removed from V and 4 bases from J, the gap between germline ends came to 10 bases. The CDR3 length is 13 residues. Germline V gives CDR1 MDHEN, CDR2 SYDVKM. CDR3 sequence: CASSLTGSDTQYF. The CDR3 nucleotides are TGTGCCAGCAGTCTTACAGGTTCAGATACGCAGTATTTT.

The genes are TRBV4-3 and TRBJ2-5, with 8 bases lining up with TRBD2. J gave up 4 bases and V 3 bases, and 10 bases lay outside the gene matches. This CDR3 spans 16 amino acids. Germline V gives CDR1 LGHNA, CDR2 YSLEER. CDR3 DNA sequence: TGCGCCAGCAGCCAGGAACTCGGGGGGGCCGCAGAGACCCAGTACTTC. Amino acids: CASSQELGGAAETQYF.

CDR3: CASSQLLAGPLDTQYF. CDR3 DNA sequence: TGCGCCAGCAGCCAATTACTAGCGGGGCCCCTCGATACGCAGTATTTT. The rearrangement joins TRBV4-3 to TRBJ2-3; 10 bases map to TRBD2. Germline lookup yields CDR1 LGHNA and CDR2 YSLEER. The trim removed 2 bases at V and 6 bases at J, leaving 8 bases unmatched. This CDR3 is 16 amino acids long.

The rearrangement joins TRBV3-1 (or the pseudogene TRBV3-2) to TRBJ2-3; D is undetermined. Germline V gene data show CDR1 as LGHDT and CDR2 as YNNKEL (reference sequence). This CDR3 is built from 14 residues. V lost 1 base, J lost 4 bases, and 9 bases lay in between. CDR3 sequence (DNA): TGTGCCAGCAGCCAAGTGGGCCCCCCAGATACGCAGTATTTT. Its translation: CASSQVGPPDTQYF.

V is TRBV7-9 and J is TRBJ1-2, with a weak D call TRBD1 (6 bases). Germline V CDR1 and CDR2: SEHNR, FQNEAQ (reference sequence). The CDR3 runs 12 residues. Trimming removed 10 bases from V and 3 bases from J, with 12 bases in between. CDR3 DNA sequence: TGTGCCACCGAGGCAGGGGACTATGGCTACACCTTC. Translating it yields CATEAGDYGYTF.

The chain joins TRBV5-5 to TRBJ2-7; 12 bases match TRBD1. V lost 3 bases and J lost 5; bases outside the gene matches: 6. The length of the CDR3 is 15 residues. Germline V lookup: CDR1 SGHKS, CDR2 YYEKEE (reference sequence). The CDR3 nucleotides are TGTGCCAGCAGCTCACGGGACAGGGGGCTCGACGAGCAGTACTTC. Amino acids: CASSSRDRGLDEQYF.